Sequencing of this T cell receptor (beta chain) was carried out in a study of cytomegalovirus exposure and HLA in healthy donors. Germline trimming cut 1 base from V and 0 bases from J; bases unmatched to any gene: 14. CDR3 length: 20 residues. Germline-derived CDR1 and CDR2 are MDHEN and SYDVKM. As concerns this clone: The target antigen is unknown.

Both 60 Vbeta primers and 13 Jbeta primers went into the PCR. TCRdb's table, derived via immunoSEQ multiplex PCR, lists solely in-frame clones and lacks some. The sample table includes about 190,000 clones. Study observations and caveats: Near-uniform donor sequencing depth was presumed by presence/absence analyses.

The chain has TRBV28 and TRBJ1-4; 7 bases are a match to TRBD1. The receptor's source is a man in his thirties or forties in good health and CMV-seronegative. The source material was PBMCs. The CDR3 nucleotides are TGTGCCAGCAGTTTATTAGGAGCAGGGGGGCCCCACACAACTAATGAAAAACTGTTTTTT. This translates into CASSLLGAGGPHTTNEKLFF.